The source of this T cell receptor beta chain is a study of beta chain features in type 1 diabetes. At the level of the study: The samples had 100 million to 140 million sorted cells examined in all. Overall study findings and caveats: cDNA sequencing could over-represent cells with high TCR expression. Moderately but significantly shorter TCRB CDR3s were found in Type 1 diabetes patients in all four CD4+ subsets.

Markers CD45RO/CCR7/CD25/CD127/CD95/CD27 served to sort CD4+ naive, central memory, regulatory and stem cell-like memory cells. This clone has more than one count but fewer than ten. Its antigen remains unknown. Expressed TCRB transcripts were sequenced because the isolated RNA had all been reverse transcribed beforehand. Reads from naive, central memory and regulatory T cell samples averaged roughly 3.8 million. Profiled with immunoSEQ multiplex PCR; TCRdb holds only in-frame clones, not every one. The table shows about 130,000 clones, with 7.5% to 9.5% occurring only once. Source material: central memory CD4+ T cells from blood. This clonotype was obtained from a young man with type 1 diabetes.

As DNA, the CDR3 is TGTGCCAGCAGCCAAGCGAGTTGGACCGGGGAGCTGTTTTTT. As protein: CASSQASWTGELFF. The V call is TRBV14, the J call TRBJ2-2, with unresolved D. V lost 1 base, J lost 5 bases, and 8 bases lay in between. Germline V gene sequence: CDR1 SGHDN, CDR2 FVKESK. This CDR3 region has 14 residues.